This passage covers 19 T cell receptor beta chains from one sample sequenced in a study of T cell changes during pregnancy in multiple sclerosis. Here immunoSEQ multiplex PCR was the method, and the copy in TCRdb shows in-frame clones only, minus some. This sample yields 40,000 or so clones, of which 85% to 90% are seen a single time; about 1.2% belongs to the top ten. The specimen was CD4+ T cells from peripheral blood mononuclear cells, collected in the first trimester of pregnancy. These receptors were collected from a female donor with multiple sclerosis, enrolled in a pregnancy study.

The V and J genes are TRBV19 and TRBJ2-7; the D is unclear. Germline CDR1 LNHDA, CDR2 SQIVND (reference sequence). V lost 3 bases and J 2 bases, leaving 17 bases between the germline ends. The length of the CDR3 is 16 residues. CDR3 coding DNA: TGTGCCAGTAGTATCGAGGAAGGCCATACCCCCTACGAGCAGTACTTC. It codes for CASSIEEGHTPYEQYF.

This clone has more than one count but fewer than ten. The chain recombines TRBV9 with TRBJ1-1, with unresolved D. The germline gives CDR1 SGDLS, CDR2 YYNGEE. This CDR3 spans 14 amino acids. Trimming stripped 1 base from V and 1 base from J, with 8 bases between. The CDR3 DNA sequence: TGTGCCAGCAGCGTAATACAGCAGAACACTGAAGCTTTCTTT. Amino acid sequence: CASSVIQQNTEAFF.

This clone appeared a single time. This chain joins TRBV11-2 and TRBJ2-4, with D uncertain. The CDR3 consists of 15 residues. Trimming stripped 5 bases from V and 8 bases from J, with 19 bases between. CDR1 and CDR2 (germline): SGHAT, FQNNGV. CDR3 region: CASSPLGTYPYIQYF. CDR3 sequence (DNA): TGTGCCAGCAGCCCGCTGGGCACGTACCCCTACATTCAGTACTTC.

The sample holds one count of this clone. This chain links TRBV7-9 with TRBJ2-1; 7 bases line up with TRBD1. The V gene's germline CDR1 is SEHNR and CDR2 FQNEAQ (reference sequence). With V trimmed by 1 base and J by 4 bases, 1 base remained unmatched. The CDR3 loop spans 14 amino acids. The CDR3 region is CASSLDRGYNEQFF. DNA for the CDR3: TGTGCCAGCAGCTTAGACAGGGGATACAATGAGCAGTTCTTC.

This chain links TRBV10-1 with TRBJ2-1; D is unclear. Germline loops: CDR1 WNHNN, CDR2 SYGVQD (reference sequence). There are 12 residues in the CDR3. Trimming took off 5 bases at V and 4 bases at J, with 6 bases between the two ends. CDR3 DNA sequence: TGCGCCAGCAGTACTGCGTACAATGAGCAGTTCTTC. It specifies CASSTAYNEQFF.

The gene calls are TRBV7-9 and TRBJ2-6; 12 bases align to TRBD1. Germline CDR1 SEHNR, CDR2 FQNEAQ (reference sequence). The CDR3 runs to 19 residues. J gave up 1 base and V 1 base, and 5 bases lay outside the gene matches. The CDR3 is CASSLVWDRGHSGANVLTF. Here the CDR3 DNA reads TGTGCCAGCAGCTTAGTCTGGGACAGGGGGCATTCTGGGGCCAACGTCCTGACTTTC. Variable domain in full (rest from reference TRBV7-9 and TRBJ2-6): DTGVSQNPRHKITKRGQNVTFRCDPISEHNRLYWYRQTLGQGPEFLTYFQNEAQLEKSRLLSDRFSAERPKGSFSTLEIQRTEQGDSAMYLCASSLVWDRGHSGANVLTFGAGSRLTVL.

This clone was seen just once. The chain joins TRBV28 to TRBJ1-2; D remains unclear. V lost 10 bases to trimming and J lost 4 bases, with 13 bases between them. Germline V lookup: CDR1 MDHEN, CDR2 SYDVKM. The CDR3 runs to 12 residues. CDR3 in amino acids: CATRGSLYGYTF. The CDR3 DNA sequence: TGTGCCACCCGGGGATCCCTCTATGGCTACACCTTC.

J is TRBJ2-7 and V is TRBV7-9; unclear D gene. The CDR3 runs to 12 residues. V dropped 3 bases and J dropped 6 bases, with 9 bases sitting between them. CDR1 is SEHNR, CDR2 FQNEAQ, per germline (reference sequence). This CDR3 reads CASSFGPSEQYF. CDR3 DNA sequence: TGTGCCAGCAGCTTTGGGCCTTCCGAGCAGTACTTC. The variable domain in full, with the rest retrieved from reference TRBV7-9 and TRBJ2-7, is DTGVSQNPRHKITKRGQNVTFRCDPISEHNRLYWYRQTLGQGPEFLTYFQNEAQLEKSRLLSDRFSAERPKGSFSTLEIQRTEQGDSAMYLCASSFGPSEQYFGPGTRLTVT.

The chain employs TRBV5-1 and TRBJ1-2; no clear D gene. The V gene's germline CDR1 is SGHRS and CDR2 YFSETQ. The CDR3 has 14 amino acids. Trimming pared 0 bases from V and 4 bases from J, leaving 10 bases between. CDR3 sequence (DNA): TGCGCCAGCAGCTTGGGGGGAGGAAGCTATGGCTACACCTTC. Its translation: CASSLGGGSYGYTF.

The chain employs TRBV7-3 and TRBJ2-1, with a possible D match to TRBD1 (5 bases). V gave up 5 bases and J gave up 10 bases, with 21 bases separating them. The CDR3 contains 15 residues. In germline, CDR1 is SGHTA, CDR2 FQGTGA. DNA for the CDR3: TGTGCCAGCAGCCTAAATACATTTAGGGGCGAGGAGCAGTTCTTC. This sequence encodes CASSLNTFRGEEQFF. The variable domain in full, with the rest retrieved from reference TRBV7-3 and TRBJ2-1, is GAGVSQTPSNKVTEKGKYVELRCDPISGHTALYWYRQSLGQGPEFLIYFQGTGAADDSGLPNDRFFAVRPEGSVSTLKIQRTERGDSAVYLCASSLNTFRGEEQFFGPGTRLTVL.

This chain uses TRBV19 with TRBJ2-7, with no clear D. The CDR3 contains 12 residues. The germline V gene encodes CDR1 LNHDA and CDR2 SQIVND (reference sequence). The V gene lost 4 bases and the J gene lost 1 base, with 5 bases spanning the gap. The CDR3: CASSTSSYEQYF. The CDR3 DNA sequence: TGTGCCAGTAGTACGTCTTCCTACGAGCAGTACTTC. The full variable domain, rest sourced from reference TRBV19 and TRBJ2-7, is DGGITQSPKYLFRKEGQNVTLSCEQNLNHDAMYWYRQDPGQGLRLIYYSQIVNDFQKGDIAEGYSVSREKKESFPLTVTSAQKNPTAFYLCASSTSSYEQYFGPGTRLTVT.

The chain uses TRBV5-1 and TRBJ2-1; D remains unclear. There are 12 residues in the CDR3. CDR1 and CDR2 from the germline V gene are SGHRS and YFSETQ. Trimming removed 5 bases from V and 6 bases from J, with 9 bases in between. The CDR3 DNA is TGCGCCAGCAGTTTTGGCGGCAATGAGCAGTTCTTC. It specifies CASSFGGNEQFF.

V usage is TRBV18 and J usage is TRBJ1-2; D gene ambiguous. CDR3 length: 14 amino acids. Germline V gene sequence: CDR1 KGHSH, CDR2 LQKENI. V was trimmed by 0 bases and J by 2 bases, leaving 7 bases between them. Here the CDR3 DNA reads TGTGCCAGCTCACCACCGGCACAGAACTATGGCTACACCTTC. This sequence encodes CASSPPAQNYGYTF.

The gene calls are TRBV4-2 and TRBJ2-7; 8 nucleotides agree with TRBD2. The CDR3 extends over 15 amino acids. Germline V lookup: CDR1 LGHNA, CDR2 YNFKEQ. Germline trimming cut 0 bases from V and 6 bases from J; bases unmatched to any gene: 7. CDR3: CASSQESSGSFEQYF. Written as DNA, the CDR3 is TGTGCCAGCAGCCAAGAGTCAAGCGGGAGTTTCGAGCAGTACTTC.

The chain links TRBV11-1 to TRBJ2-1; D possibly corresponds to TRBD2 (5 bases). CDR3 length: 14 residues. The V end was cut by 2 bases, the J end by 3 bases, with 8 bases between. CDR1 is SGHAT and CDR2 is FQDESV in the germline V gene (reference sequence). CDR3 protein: CASSLLGGYNEQFF. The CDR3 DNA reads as TGTGCCAGCAGCTTACTAGGAGGCTACAATGAGCAGTTCTTC.

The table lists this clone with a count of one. The CDR3 loop is CSVTGTSGYNEQFF. The CDR3 DNA reads TGCAGCGTGACCGGGACTAGCGGTTACAATGAGCAGTTCTTC. The chain has TRBV29-1 and TRBJ2-1; 11 bases match TRBD2. This CDR3 region has 14 residues. The germline gives CDR1 SQVTM, CDR2 ANQGSEA. Trimming removed 6 bases from V and 4 bases from J; junction bases left unmatched: 5.

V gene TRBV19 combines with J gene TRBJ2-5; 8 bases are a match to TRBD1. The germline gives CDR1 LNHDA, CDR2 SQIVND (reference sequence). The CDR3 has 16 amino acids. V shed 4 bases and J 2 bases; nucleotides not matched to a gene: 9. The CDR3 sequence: CASSTRGTGVQETQYF. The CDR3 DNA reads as TGTGCCAGTAGTACCCGCGGGACAGGAGTTCAAGAGACCCAGTACTTC. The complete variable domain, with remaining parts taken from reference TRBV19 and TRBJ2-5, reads DGGITQSPKYLFRKEGQNVTLSCEQNLNHDAMYWYRQDPGQGLRLIYYSQIVNDFQKGDIAEGYSVSREKKESFPLTVTSAQKNPTAFYLCASSTRGTGVQETQYFGPGTRLLVL.

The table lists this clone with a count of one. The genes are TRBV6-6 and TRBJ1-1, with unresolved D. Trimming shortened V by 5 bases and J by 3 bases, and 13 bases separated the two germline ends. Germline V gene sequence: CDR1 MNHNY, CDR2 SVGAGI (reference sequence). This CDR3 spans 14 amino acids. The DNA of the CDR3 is TGTGCCAGCAGTCTGCCGGGTTCCGACACTGAAGCTTTCTTT. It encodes CASSLPGSDTEAFF.

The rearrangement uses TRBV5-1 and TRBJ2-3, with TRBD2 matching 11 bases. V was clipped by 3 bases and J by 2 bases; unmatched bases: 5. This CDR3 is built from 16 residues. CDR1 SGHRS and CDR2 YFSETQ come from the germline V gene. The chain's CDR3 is CASSSLAGGLTDTQYF. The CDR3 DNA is TGCGCCAGCAGCTCCTTAGCGGGAGGGCTCACAGATACGCAGTATTTT. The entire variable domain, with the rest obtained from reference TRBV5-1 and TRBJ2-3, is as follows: KAGVTQTPRYLIKTRGQQVTLSCSPISGHRSVSWYQQTPGQGLQFLFEYFSETQRNKGNFPGRFSGRQFSNSRSEMNVSTLELGDSALYLCASSSLAGGLTDTQYFGPGTRLTVL.